This T cell receptor beta chain derives from a study of Graves' ophthalmopathy and Graves' hyperthyroidism. Study background: Investigators collected peripheral blood at initial diagnosis, before any treatment was given.

This clonotype was counted ten times or more. CDR1 MNHEY and CDR2 SMNVEV come from the germline V gene (reference sequence). This CDR3 region has 13 residues. V shed 0 bases and J shed 5 bases, with 4 bases lying between them. Fresh peripheral blood (more than 9.5 ml) yielded the PBMCs. RNA served as the template for amplifying TCR beta CDR3 regions. After a first-round RT-PCR with HTBI primers, a second-round multiplex PCR was run. TCRdb itself ran the multiplex PCR reads through MiXCR, one entry per CDR3 protein. The data hold roughly 350,000 distinct CDR3 sequences, with approximately 18% observed a single time.

The clonotype comes from an adult woman with stable Graves' hyperthyroidism. Sequenced input: peripheral blood. The V call is TRBV27, the J call TRBJ2-2; D remains ambiguous. Here the CDR3 DNA reads TGTGCCAGCAGTTTATCGTGGACCGGGGAGCTGTTTTTT. This gives the protein CASSLSWTGELFF.